The rows below give T cell receptor beta chains drawn from one sample of a study of T cell responses to AZD1222 COVID-19 vaccine. The assay was immunoSEQ multiplex PCR, and TCRdb's table has in-frame clones only and misses some. The data show roughly 75,000 clones, about 83% seen once. The sample here was peripheral blood, taken on day 0 of AZD1222 vaccination. The receptors derive from an adult in good health. Both conserved end residues are part of each CDR3. A D gene is named only where the DNA matches it firmly. Clone sizes are given selectively: once, few, many, or a class where the clone is expanded.

J gene | clone size | V gene | D gene | CDR3 DNA | CDR3 protein
TRBJ1-1 | . | TRBV6-1 | TRBD1 | TGTGCCAGCAGTGTCGGACAGGGGGCCCCGAACACTGAAGCTTTCTTT | CASSVGQGAPNTEAFF
TRBJ1-1 | . | TRBV18 | . | TGTGCCAGCTCACCCCCGAACGTTGGAGGCGGCACTGAAGCTTTCTTT | CASSPPNVGGGTEAFF
TRBJ2-3 | . | TRBV3-1/TRBV3-2 | TRBD1 | TGTGCCAGCAGCCTAGGACAGGGGGTTATAGATACGCAGTATTTT | CASSLGQGVIDTQYF
TRBJ2-2 | . | TRBV5-1 | . | TGCGCCAGCAGCTTGGTCGGCAGGGGCACCGGGGAGCTGTTTTTT | CASSLVGRGTGELFF
TRBJ1-5 | . | TRBV19 | . | TGTGCCAGTAGCGGACAGCACAATCAGCCCCAGCATTTT | CASSGQHNQPQHF
TRBJ2-7 | few | TRBV18 | TRBD1 | TGTGCCAGCTCACCAGACAGGGGCGAAGTGCAACAGTACTTC | CASSPDRGEVQQYF
TRBJ1-2 | . | TRBV2 | . | TGTGCCAGCAGTGAGGGCCGGACTGGGCCCTTC | CASSEGRTGPF
TRBJ2-1 | . | TRBV27 | . | TGTACCAGCAGTTTCGGAGGCAATGAGCAGTTCTTC | CTSSFGGNEQFF
TRBJ1-2 | . | TRBV25-1 | . | TGTGCCAGCAGTGAACGGGACATCTATGGCTACACCTTC | CASSERDIYGYTF
TRBJ1-1 | . | TRBV5-4 | . | TGTGCCAGCAGCGAGCGACTTATAATGAACACTGAAGCTTTCTTT | CASSERLIMNTEAFF
TRBJ2-7 | . | TRBV6-1 | . | TGTGCCAGCAGTGAAGGGATAGCTTACGAGCAGTACTTC | CASSEGIAYEQYF
TRBJ2-5 | once | TRBV5-4 | TRBD2 | TGTGCCAGCAGTGCGGGGGGGAACGGAGAGACCCAGTACTTC | CASSAGGNGETQYF
TRBJ1-1 | . | TRBV5-1 | . | TGCGCCAGCAGCTTGGTCCCCTCTGGGCCGGGATATGGCACTGAAGCTTTCTTT | CASSLVPSGPGYGTEAFF
TRBJ1-5 | . | TRBV7-6 | . | TGTGCCAGCAGCTCCGATACCGGGAATCAGCCCCAGCATTTT | CASSSDTGNQPQHF
TRBJ2-2 | . | TRBV5-6 | . | TGTGCCAGCAGCTTGGCCCCGGGGAACACCGGGGAGCTGTTTTTT | CASSLAPGNTGELFF
TRBJ2-7 | . | TRBV6-5 | . | TGTGCCAGCAGTCCGGGGCCCCTATACGAGCAGTACTTC | CASSPGPLYEQYF
TRBJ2-7 | . | TRBV18 | . | TGTGCCAGCTCACCACCGGACGCCTACGAGCAGTACTTC | CASSPPDAYEQYF
TRBJ1-2 | . | TRBV4-1 | . | TGCGCCAGCAGCCAAAGTATGACGGTCTATGGCTACACCTTC | CASSQSMTVYGYTF
TRBJ1-5 | . | TRBV6-2/TRBV6-3 | . | TGTGCCAGCAGCCGAGCGGGCAGTACTAAGCCCCAGCATTTT | CASSRAGSTKPQHF
TRBJ1-1 | . | TRBV6-5 | . | TGTGCCAGCAGTTATGAGGGTCTGAACACTGAAGCTTTCTTT | CASSYEGLNTEAFF
TRBJ2-7 | . | TRBV7-9 | . | TGTGCCAGCAGCAGACAGGTCTCCTACGAGCAGTACTTC | CASSRQVSYEQYF
TRBJ1-4 | . | TRBV4-2 | TRBD1 | TGTGCCAGCAGCCAGGCCGTGGACAGGGTAGATGAAAAACTGTTTTTT | CASSQAVDRVDEKLFF
TRBJ1-6 | . | TRBV29-1 | . | TGCAGCGTTGTCGAGGGAACCAATAATTCACCCCTCCACTTT | CSVVEGTNNSPLHF
TRBJ2-5 | . | TRBV18 | TRBD1 | TGTGCCAGCTCACCCCGACAGGGCCACCAAGAGACCCAGTACTTC | CASSPRQGHQETQYF
TRBJ2-7 | few | TRBV11-1 | . | TGTGCCAGCAGCTTGGAGGGACAGAGCTCCTACGAGCAGTACTTC | CASSLEGQSSYEQYF